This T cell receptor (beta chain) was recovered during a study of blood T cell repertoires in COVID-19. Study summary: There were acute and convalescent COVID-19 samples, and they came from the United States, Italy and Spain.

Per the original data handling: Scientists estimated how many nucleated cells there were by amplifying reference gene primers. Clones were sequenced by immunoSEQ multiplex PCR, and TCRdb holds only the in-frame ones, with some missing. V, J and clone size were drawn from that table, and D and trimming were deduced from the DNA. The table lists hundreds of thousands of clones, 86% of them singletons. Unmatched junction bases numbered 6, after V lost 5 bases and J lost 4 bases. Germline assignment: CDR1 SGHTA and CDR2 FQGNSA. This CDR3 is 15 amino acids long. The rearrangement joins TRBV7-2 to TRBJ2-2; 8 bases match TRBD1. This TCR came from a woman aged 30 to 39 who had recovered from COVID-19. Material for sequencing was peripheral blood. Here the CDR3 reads CASSGRGQVTGELFF. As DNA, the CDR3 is TGTGCCAGCAGCGGCAGGGGGCAGGTCACCGGGGAGCTGTTTTTT.